The sequence of this T cell receptor beta chain was determined in a study of blood T cell repertoires in COVID-19. For the study at large: The analysed material was cDNA or gDNA that came from T cells, B-cell-depleted T cells, or PBMCs.

TCRdb's copy holds only in-frame clones and misses some; the assay was immunoSEQ multiplex PCR. The sample holds hundreds of thousands of clones, approximately 90% seen once. Germline V CDR1 and CDR2: SGHNT, YYREEE (reference sequence). CDR3 size: 15 residues. V lost 6 bases to trimming and J lost 0 bases, with 14 bases between them. This clonotype was obtained from a woman between 35 and 50 years old who had recovered from COVID-19. The J gene is TRBJ2-3, the V gene TRBV5-4, with D possibly TRBD1 on 5 matching bases. Input material: PBMCs or T cells enriched from blood (not recorded which). The CDR3 here is CASTPDMSSTDTQYF. The CDR3 region has the DNA TGTGCCAGCACCCCGGACATGTCTAGCACAGATACGCAGTATTTT.